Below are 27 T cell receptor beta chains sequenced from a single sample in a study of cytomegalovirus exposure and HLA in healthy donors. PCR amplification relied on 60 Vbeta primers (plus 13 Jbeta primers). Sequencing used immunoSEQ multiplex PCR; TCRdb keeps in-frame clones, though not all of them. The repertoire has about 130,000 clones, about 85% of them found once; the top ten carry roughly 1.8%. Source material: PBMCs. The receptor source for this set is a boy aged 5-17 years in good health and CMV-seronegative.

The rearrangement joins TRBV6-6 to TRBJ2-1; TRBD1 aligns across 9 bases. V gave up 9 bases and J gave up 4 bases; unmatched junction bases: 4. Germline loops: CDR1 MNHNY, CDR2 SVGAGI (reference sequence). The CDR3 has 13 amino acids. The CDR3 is CASQGTGYNEQFF. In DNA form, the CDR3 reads TGTGCCAGTCAAGGGACAGGGTACAATGAGCAGTTCTTC.

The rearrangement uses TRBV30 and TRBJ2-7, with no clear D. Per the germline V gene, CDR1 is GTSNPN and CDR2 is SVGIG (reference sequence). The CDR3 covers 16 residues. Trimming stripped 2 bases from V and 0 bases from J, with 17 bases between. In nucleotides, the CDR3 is TGTGCCTGGAGTCCCATCCGTCCGGCAGGCTCCTACGAGCAGTACTTC. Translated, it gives CAWSPIRPAGSYEQYF.

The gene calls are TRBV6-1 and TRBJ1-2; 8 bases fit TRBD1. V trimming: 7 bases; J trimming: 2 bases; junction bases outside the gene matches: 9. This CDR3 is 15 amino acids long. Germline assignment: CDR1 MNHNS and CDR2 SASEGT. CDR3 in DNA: TGTGCCAGCAACCCTTCGGGACAGGAGAACTATGGCTACACCTTC. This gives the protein CASNPSGQENYGYTF.

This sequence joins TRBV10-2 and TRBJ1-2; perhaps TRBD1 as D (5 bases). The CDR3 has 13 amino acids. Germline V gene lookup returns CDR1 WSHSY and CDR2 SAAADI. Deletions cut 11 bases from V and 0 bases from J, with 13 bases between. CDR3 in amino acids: CAVGVSSNYGYTF. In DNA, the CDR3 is TGCGCCGTAGGGGTTTCTTCTAACTATGGCTACACCTTC.

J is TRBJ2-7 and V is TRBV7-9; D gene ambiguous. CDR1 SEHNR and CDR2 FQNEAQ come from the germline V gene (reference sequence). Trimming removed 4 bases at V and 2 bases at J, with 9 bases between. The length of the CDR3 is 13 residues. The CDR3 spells CASSSTETYEQYF. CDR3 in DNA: TGTGCCAGCAGCTCTACAGAAACCTACGAGCAGTACTTC.

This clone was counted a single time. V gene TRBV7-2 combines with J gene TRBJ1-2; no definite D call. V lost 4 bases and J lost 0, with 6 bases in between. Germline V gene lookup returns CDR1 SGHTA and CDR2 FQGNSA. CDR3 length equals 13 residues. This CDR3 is CASSYQANYGYTF. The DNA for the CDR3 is TGTGCCAGCAGCTACCAGGCTAACTATGGCTACACCTTC.

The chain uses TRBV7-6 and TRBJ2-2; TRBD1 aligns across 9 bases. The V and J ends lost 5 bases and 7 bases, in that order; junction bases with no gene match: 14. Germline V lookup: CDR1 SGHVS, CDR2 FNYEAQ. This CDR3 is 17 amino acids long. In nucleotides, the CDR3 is TGTGCCAGCAGCCCCCGAAGAGGGGACAGGGCTGGCGGGGAGCTGTTTTTT. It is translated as CASSPRRGDRAGGELFF.

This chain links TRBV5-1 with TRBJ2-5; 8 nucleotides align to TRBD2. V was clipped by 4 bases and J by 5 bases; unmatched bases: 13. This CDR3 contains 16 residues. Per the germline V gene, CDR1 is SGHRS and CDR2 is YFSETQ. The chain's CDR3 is CASSPGGQGQWETQYF. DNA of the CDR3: TGCGCCAGCAGCCCGGGGGGGCAGGGGCAATGGGAGACCCAGTACTTC.

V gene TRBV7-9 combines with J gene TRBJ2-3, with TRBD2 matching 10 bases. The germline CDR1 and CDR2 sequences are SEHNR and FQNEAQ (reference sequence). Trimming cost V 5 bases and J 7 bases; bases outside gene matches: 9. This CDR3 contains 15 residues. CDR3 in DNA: TGTGCCAGCAGCCCGTTAGCGGGGGGCCTGAATACGCAGTATTTT. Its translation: CASSPLAGGLNTQYF.

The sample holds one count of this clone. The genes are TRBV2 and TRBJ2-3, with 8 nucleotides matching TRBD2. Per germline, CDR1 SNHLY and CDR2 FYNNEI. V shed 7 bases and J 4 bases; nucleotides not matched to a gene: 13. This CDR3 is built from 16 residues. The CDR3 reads CASTILLGLGPDTQYF. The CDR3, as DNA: TGTGCCAGCACTATACTATTGGGACTAGGGCCAGATACGCAGTATTTT.

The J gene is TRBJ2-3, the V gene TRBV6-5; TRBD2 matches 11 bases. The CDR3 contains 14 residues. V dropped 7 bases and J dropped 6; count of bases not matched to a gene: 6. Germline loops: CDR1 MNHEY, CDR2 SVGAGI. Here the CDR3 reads CASKLAGEWDTQYF. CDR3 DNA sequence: TGTGCCAGCAAACTAGCGGGAGAATGGGATACGCAGTATTTT.

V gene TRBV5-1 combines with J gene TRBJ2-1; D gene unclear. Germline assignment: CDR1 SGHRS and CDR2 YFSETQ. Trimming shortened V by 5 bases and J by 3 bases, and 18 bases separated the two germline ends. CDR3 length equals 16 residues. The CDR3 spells CASRSVGRGGYNEQFF. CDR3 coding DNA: TGCGCCAGCAGAAGCGTGGGTAGAGGTGGCTACAATGAGCAGTTCTTC.

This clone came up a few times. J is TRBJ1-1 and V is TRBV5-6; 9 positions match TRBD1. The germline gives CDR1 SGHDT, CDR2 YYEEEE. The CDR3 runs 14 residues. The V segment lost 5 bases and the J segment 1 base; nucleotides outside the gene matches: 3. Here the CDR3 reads CASRRDRANTEAFF. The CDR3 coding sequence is TGTGCCAGCAGACGGGACAGGGCGAACACTGAAGCTTTCTTT. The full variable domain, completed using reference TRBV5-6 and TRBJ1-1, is DAGVTQSPTHLIKTRGQQVTLRCSPKSGHDTVSWYQQALGQGPQFIFQYYEEEERQRGNFPDRFSGHQFPNYSSELNVNALLLGDSALYLCASRRDRANTEAFFGQGTRLTVV.

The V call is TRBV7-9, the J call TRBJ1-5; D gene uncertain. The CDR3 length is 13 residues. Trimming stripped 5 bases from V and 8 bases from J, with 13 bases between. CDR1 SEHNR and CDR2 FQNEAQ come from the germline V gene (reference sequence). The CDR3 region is CASSHSEFEPQHF. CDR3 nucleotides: TGTGCCAGCAGCCACTCCGAGTTTGAGCCCCAGCATTTT.

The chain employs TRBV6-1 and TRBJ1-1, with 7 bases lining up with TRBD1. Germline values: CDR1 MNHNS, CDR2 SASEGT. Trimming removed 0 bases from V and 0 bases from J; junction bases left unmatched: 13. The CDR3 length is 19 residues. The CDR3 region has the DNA TGTGCCAGCAGTGAAGCCAGGCTCCGGGACAGAAGGATGAACACTGAAGCTTTCTTT. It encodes CASSEARLRDRRMNTEAFF.

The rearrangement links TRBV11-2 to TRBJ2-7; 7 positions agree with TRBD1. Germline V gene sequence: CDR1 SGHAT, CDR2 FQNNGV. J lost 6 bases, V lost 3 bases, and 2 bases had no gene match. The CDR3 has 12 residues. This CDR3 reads CASSLTGSEQYF. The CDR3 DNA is TGTGCCAGCAGCTTGACAGGGAGCGAGCAGTACTTC.

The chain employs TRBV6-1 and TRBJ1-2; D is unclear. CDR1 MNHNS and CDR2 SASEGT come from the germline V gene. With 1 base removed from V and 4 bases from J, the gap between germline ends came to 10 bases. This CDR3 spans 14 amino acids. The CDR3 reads CASSEVASGYGYTF. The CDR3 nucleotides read TGTGCCAGCAGTGAAGTGGCAAGTGGCTATGGCTACACCTTC.

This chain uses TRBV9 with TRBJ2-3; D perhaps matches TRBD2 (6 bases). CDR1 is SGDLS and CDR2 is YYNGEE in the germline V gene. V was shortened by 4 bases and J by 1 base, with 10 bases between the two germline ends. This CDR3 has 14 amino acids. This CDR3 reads CASSTPSGTDTQYF. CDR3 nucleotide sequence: TGTGCCAGCAGCACCCCTAGCGGCACAGATACGCAGTATTTT.

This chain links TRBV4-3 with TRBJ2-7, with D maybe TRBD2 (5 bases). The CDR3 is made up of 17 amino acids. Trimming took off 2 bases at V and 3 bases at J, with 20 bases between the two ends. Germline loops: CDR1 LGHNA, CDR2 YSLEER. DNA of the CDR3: TGCGCCAGCAGCCAAACCCCAGTCGGGGAAGGGAGCTACGAGCAGTACTTC. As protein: CASSQTPVGEGSYEQYF.

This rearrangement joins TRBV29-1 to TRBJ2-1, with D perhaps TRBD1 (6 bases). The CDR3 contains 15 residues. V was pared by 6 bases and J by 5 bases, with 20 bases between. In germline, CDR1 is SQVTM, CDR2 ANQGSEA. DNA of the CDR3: TGCAGCGTCAACCTTAGGTGGGACACTGACAATGAGCAGTTCTTC. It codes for CSVNLRWDTDNEQFF.

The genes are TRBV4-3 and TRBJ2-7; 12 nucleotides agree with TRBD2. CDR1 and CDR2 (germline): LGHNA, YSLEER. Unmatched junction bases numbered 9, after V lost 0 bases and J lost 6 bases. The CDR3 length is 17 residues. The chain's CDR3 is CASSQDWGLAGLGEQYF. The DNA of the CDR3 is TGCGCCAGCAGCCAAGATTGGGGACTAGCGGGTCTGGGCGAGCAGTACTTC.

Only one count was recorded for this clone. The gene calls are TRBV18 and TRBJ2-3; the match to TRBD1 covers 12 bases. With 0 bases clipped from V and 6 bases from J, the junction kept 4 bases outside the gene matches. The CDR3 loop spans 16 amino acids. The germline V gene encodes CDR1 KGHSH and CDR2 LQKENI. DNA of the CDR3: TGTGCCAGCTCACCACCGACGGGACAGGGGGCGGATACGCAGTATTTT. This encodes CASSPPTGQGADTQYF.

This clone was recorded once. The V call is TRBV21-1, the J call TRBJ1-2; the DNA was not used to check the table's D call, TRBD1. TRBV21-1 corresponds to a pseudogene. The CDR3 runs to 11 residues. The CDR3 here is CARNRDGGYTF. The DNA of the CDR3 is TGTGCCAGAAACAGGGATGGCGGCTACACCTTC.

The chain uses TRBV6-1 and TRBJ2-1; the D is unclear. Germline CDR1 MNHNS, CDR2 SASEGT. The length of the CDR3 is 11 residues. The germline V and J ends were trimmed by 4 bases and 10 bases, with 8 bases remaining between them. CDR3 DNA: TGTGCCAGCAGTGGTTTGCGGGAGCAGTTCTTC. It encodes CASSGLREQFF.

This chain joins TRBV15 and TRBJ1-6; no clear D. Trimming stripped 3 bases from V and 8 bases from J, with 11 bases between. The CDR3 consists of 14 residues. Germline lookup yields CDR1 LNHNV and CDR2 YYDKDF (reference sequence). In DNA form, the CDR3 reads TGTGCCACCAGCAGGCCCCGACTCGATTCACCCCTCCACTTT. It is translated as CATSRPRLDSPLHF.

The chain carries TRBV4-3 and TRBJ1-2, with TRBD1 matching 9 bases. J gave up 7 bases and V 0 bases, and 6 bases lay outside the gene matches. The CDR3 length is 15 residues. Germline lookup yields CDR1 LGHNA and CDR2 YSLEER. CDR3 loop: CASSQELGTGFGYTF. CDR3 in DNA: TGCGCCAGCAGCCAAGAGCTAGGGACAGGGTTTGGCTACACCTTC.

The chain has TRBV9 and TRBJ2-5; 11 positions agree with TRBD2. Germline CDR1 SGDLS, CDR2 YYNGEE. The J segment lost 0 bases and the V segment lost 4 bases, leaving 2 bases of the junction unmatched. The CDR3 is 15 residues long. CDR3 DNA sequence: TGTGCCAGCAGCACTAGCGGGGGATACCAAGAGACCCAGTACTTC. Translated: CASSTSGGYQETQYF.